The 3 T cell receptor beta chains listed next were all sequenced from one sample in a study of cytotoxic CD8 clonotypes in ibrutinib-treated CLL. The protocol was immunoSEQ multiplex PCR, while the TCRdb copy is restricted to in-frame clones and leaves out a portion. Of about 160,000 clones in the sample, approximately 77% are singletons; the top ten hold about 1.9%. The material sequenced was PBMCs, taken after 12 months of ibrutinib treatment. All receptors derive from a human donor with chronic lymphocytic leukemia.

The chain combines TRBV7-2 with TRBJ2-7; D might be TRBD1 (5 bases). Germline CDR1 reads SGHTA; CDR2 reads FQGNSA. Trimming shortened V by 4 bases and J by 6 bases, and 19 bases separated the two germline ends. The CDR3 consists of 15 residues. CDR3 sequence reads: CASSYQGSGFFEQYF. CDR3 in DNA: TGTGCCAGCAGCTACCAGGGTAGTGGATTTTTCGAGCAGTACTTC.

The rearrangement joins TRBV7-9 to TRBJ1-2, with 7 bases matching TRBD1. The CDR3 totals 15 residues. CDR1 and CDR2 from the germline V gene are SEHNR and FQNEAQ (reference sequence). V lost 5 bases and J lost 9; bases outside the gene matches: 15. CDR3 amino acids: CASSPQGDRESSYTF. The CDR3 DNA is TGTGCCAGCAGCCCTCAGGGGGACAGAGAATCTAGCTACACCTTC. The full variable domain, rest sourced from reference TRBV7-9 and TRBJ1-2, is DTGVSQNPRHKITKRGQNVTFRCDPISEHNRLYWYRQTLGQGPEFLTYFQNEAQLEKSRLLSDRFSAERPKGSFSTLEIQRTEQGDSAMYLCASSPQGDRESSYTFGSGTRLTVV.

This clone was counted only a few times. This chain uses TRBV7-2 with TRBJ1-2; D gene unclear. Germline loops: CDR1 SGHTA, CDR2 FQGNSA. V dropped 4 bases and J dropped 0 bases, with 12 bases sitting between them. The CDR3 has 15 amino acids. This chain's CDR3 is CASSSPTRANYGYTF. The CDR3 bases are TGTGCCAGCAGCTCCCCGACTCGGGCTAACTATGGCTACACCTTC.